Included here is one TCR beta chain sequence, with context. The antigen is undetermined. The data were obtained in a study of cytomegalovirus exposure and HLA in healthy donors. Broader study findings: In a later analysis, common viral pathogens appeared linked to several of the most significant clusters. Most TCR sequences were rare, but some public TCRs occurred in many donors.

In the PCR, 60 Vbeta and 13 Jbeta primers were used. Sequencing was performed with immunoSEQ multiplex PCR; in TCRdb, only in-frame clones are kept and a portion is missing. Of 100,000 to 150,000 clones in the sample, 81% were seen once. The J segment lost 7 bases and the V segment lost 6 bases, leaving 15 bases of the junction unmatched. Germline CDR1 reads MNHEY; CDR2 reads SMNVEV (reference sequence). The CDR3 is 16 residues long. This receptor was identified in a woman aged 40-49 years in good health and CMV-seronegative. The genes are TRBV27 and TRBJ2-5; the match to TRBD1 covers 9 bases. The source material was PBMCs. CDR3 coding DNA: TGTGCCAGCAGCCCGGAAGGGACAGGGAGGTTCGGGACCCAGTACTTC. It translates to CASSPEGTGRFGTQYF.